This T cell receptor (beta chain) was retrieved from a study of blood T cell repertoires in COVID-19. Study as a whole: Some COVID-19 samples were acute and others convalescent; all came from the United States, Italy and Spain. Sample material is recorded as cDNA or gDNA derived from T cells, B-cell-depleted T cells, or PBMCs.

The CDR3 is made up of 16 amino acids. V was clipped by 5 bases and J by 4 bases; unmatched bases: 13. In germline, CDR1 is MNHNY, CDR2 SVGAGI (reference sequence). Sequenced by immunoSEQ multiplex PCR; TCRdb stores in-frame clones only, minus some. The sample shows roughly 260,000 clones, around nine tenths of them seen only once. The V and J genes are TRBV6-6 and TRBJ2-7; 8 bases are a match to TRBD1. This receptor was obtained from a man aged 35 to 55 who had recovered from COVID-19. The sample consisted of peripheral blood. CDR3 amino acids: CASSPGQGLTLYEQYF. The CDR3 DNA is TGTGCCAGCAGTCCCGGACAGGGCCTGACTTTGTACGAGCAGTACTTC.